Included here is one T cell receptor beta chain sequence, with context. Antigen specificity is unknown. As for time point: patch test 3, about 24 weeks after DPC sensitization. Indicated treatment: therapeutic diphenylcyclopropenone sensitization with weekly scalp DPC. This sample was included in a study of human T cells and chemical hapten exposure. Study results and caveats: Patch test score showed a positive correlation with PT1 expanded TCR counts.

TCRdb redid the calling of the RACE reads with MiXCR, one entry per CDR3 protein. Found here are roughly 100,000 distinct CDR3 sequences, under 35% of them singletons; the top ten hold approximately 3%. CDR1 and CDR2 (germline): SNHLY, FYNNEI. The V end was cut by 3 bases, the J end by 4 bases, with 22 bases between. CDR3 length equals 18 residues. The sequence derives from a middle-aged man with alopecia areata. Some clones in this sample may be carry-over from other donors' samples. The specimen comprised whole blood, sampled in connection with sensitization to the hapten diphenylcyclopropenone (DPC). J is TRBJ1-3 and V is TRBV2, with D perhaps matching TRBD1 (5 bases). CDR3 coding DNA: TGTGCCAGCAGTGACGGGGGACGAAGGCAGGGTAGCGGAAACACCATATATTTT. It translates to CASSDGGRRQGSGNTIYF.